This is a list of T cell receptor beta chains from one sample in a study of T cells in localized non-small cell lung cancer. The assay was immunoSEQ multiplex PCR, and TCRdb's table has in-frame clones only and misses some. The sample yields several thousand clones, roughly 23% seen once. The sequencing here drew on lung tumor tissue, taken before any cancer treatment. The origin of the receptors is a man aged 35 to 70 with stage III squamous cell lung carcinoma. Each CDR3 is given with its conserved first and last residue. The order of the fields is D gene, CDR3 length, J gene, V gene, clone size, CDR3 DNA, CDR3 protein. D genes are given only for firm matches. Size values are once, few and many counts, or a class for expanded clones, and some rows have none.

d_call: .; cdr3_length: 14; j_call: TRBJ2-1; v_call: TRBV29-1; clone_size: .; cdr3_nt: TGCAGCGTTGATGGGCAGGGGTTGAGAAATGAGCAGTTCTTC; cdr3_aa: CSVDGQGLRNEQFF
d_call: .; cdr3_length: 14; j_call: TRBJ1-4; v_call: TRBV28; clone_size: few; cdr3_nt: TGTGCCAGCAGATCCGGGACAACTAATGAAAAACTGTTTTTT; cdr3_aa: CASRSGTTNEKLFF
d_call: TRBD1; cdr3_length: 19; j_call: TRBJ2-1; v_call: TRBV19; clone_size: .; cdr3_nt: TGTGCCAGTGCTCGTACCGGGACAGGGGCCCAAAGCTCCTACAATGAGCAGTTCTTC; cdr3_aa: CASARTGTGAQSSYNEQFF
d_call: .; cdr3_length: 14; j_call: TRBJ1-1; v_call: TRBV6-8; clone_size: few; cdr3_nt: TGTGCCATAACCCCGGGGGGGGGTAGGACTGAAGCTTTCTTT; cdr3_aa: CAITPGGGRTEAFF
d_call: .; cdr3_length: 15; j_call: TRBJ2-6; v_call: TRBV19; clone_size: .; cdr3_nt: TGTGCCAGTCTGAGTCGAGCAGCTGGGGCCAACGTCCTGACTTTC; cdr3_aa: CASLSRAAGANVLTF
d_call: .; cdr3_length: 12; j_call: TRBJ1-2; v_call: TRBV6-8; clone_size: .; cdr3_nt: TGTGCCAGCAGACGGGAGGGCCAGGGCTACACCTTC; cdr3_aa: CASRREGQGYTF
d_call: TRBD1; cdr3_length: 15; j_call: TRBJ1-2; v_call: TRBV28; clone_size: .; cdr3_nt: TGTGCCAGCAGTCGGGGGACAGGGGGGTATTATGGCTACACCTTC; cdr3_aa: CASSRGTGGYYGYTF
d_call: TRBD2; cdr3_length: 17; j_call: TRBJ2-5; v_call: TRBV6-8; clone_size: few; cdr3_nt: TGTGCCAGCAGTTACGCCGCGAGCGGGAGGGGGCAAGAGACCCAGTACTTC; cdr3_aa: CASSYAASGRGQETQYF
d_call: TRBD2; cdr3_length: 15; j_call: TRBJ2-1; v_call: TRBV9; clone_size: .; cdr3_nt: TGTGCCAGCAGCGTTACGGGAGGGCCGGGGAATGAGCAGTTCTTC; cdr3_aa: CASSVTGGPGNEQFF
d_call: TRBD1; cdr3_length: 16; j_call: TRBJ1-1; v_call: TRBV11-3; clone_size: few; cdr3_nt: TGTGCCAGCAGCCAACAGGGACAGGGGGCGCGAACTGAAGCTTTCTTT; cdr3_aa: CASSQQGQGARTEAFF
d_call: .; cdr3_length: 15; j_call: TRBJ1-3; v_call: TRBV18; clone_size: few; cdr3_nt: TGTGCCAGCTCACCACAGGGCCTCTCTGGAAACACCATATATTTT; cdr3_aa: CASSPQGLSGNTIYF
d_call: .; cdr3_length: 15; j_call: TRBJ1-1; v_call: TRBV28; clone_size: .; cdr3_nt: TGTGCCAGCAGTTTATGGACAGTATTAAACACTGAAGCTTTCTTT; cdr3_aa: CASSLWTVLNTEAFF
d_call: .; cdr3_length: 15; j_call: TRBJ1-1; v_call: TRBV11-3; clone_size: few; cdr3_nt: TGTGCCAGCAGCCCTCCGGGACGGATGAACACTGAAGCTTTCTTT; cdr3_aa: CASSPPGRMNTEAFF
d_call: .; cdr3_length: 14; j_call: TRBJ2-5; v_call: TRBV11-3; clone_size: few; cdr3_nt: TGTGCCAGCAGCTCCGGACCTCGGGAAGAGACCCAGTACTTC; cdr3_aa: CASSSGPREETQYF
d_call: TRBD2; cdr3_length: 16; j_call: TRBJ2-1; v_call: TRBV11-3; clone_size: .; cdr3_nt: TGTGCCAGCAGCTTAGAACTAGCGGGAAGTTACAATGAGCAGTTCTTC; cdr3_aa: CASSLELAGSYNEQFF
d_call: .; cdr3_length: 15; j_call: TRBJ1-1; v_call: TRBV5-1; clone_size: .; cdr3_nt: TGCGCCAGCACCAACGTCGGGCTTCTGAACACTGAAGCTTTCTTT; cdr3_aa: CASTNVGLLNTEAFF
d_call: .; cdr3_length: 14; j_call: TRBJ1-1; v_call: TRBV19; clone_size: few; cdr3_nt: TGTGCCAGTAGTCCCTCGGGGTCGGAGGCTGAAGCTTTCTTT; cdr3_aa: CASSPSGSEAEAFF
d_call: .; cdr3_length: 15; j_call: TRBJ1-1; v_call: TRBV11-3; clone_size: medium-sized; cdr3_nt: TGTGCCAGCAGCCGCGATGTGGGTTCTTACACTGAAGCTTTCTTT; cdr3_aa: CASSRDVGSYTEAFF
d_call: TRBD1; cdr3_length: 17; j_call: TRBJ2-7; v_call: TRBV5-1; clone_size: .; cdr3_nt: TGCGCCAGCAGCCTACAAACCGGGACAGGGAGTATCCACGAGCAGTACTTC; cdr3_aa: CASSLQTGTGSIHEQYF
d_call: TRBD1; cdr3_length: 13; j_call: TRBJ1-2; v_call: TRBV6-8; clone_size: .; cdr3_nt: TGTGCCAGCAGTCGCGACAGGGGGAAAGGCTACACCTTC; cdr3_aa: CASSRDRGKGYTF
d_call: .; cdr3_length: 14; j_call: TRBJ1-1; v_call: TRBV6-8; clone_size: few; cdr3_nt: TGTGCCAGCAGTTACGCAGGGCCTAGCACTGAAGCTTTCTTT; cdr3_aa: CASSYAGPSTEAFF
d_call: TRBD1; cdr3_length: 16; j_call: TRBJ1-5; v_call: TRBV28; clone_size: .; cdr3_nt: TGTGCCAGCAGTTTCAACAGGGGCTGGGGCAATCAGCCCCAGCATTTT; cdr3_aa: CASSFNRGWGNQPQHF
d_call: .; cdr3_length: 12; j_call: TRBJ2-3; v_call: TRBV12-5; clone_size: few; cdr3_nt: TGTGCCAGCGTTTCCATGGGTGGTACGCAGTATTTT; cdr3_aa: CASVSMGGTQYF
d_call: .; cdr3_length: 14; j_call: TRBJ2-1; v_call: TRBV12-2; clone_size: medium-sized; cdr3_nt: TGTGCAAGTTGGAGGCCAGCCGCGAACAATGAGCAGTTCTTC; cdr3_aa: CASWRPAANNEQFF
d_call: .; cdr3_length: 15; j_call: TRBJ2-3; v_call: TRBV6-8; clone_size: few; cdr3_nt: TGTGCCAGCAGTGACGGCTCGGGGGCCCGGGATACGCAGTATTTT; cdr3_aa: CASSDGSGARDTQYF
d_call: .; cdr3_length: 14; j_call: TRBJ2-7; v_call: TRBV4-1; clone_size: few; cdr3_nt: TGCGCCAGCAGCCAAGACCCCTGGGGCTACGAGCAGTACTTC; cdr3_aa: CASSQDPWGYEQYF
d_call: TRBD2; cdr3_length: 15; j_call: TRBJ2-1; v_call: TRBV6-8; clone_size: few; cdr3_nt: TGTGCCAGCAGAACACCGGGACTAGCGTCAAATGAGCAGTTCTTC; cdr3_aa: CASRTPGLASNEQFF
d_call: TRBD1; cdr3_length: 15; j_call: TRBJ2-5; v_call: TRBV15; clone_size: few; cdr3_nt: TGTGCCACCAGCAGAGGACAGGGGGCACAAGAGACCCAGTACTTC; cdr3_aa: CATSRGQGAQETQYF
d_call: .; cdr3_length: 14; j_call: TRBJ2-5; v_call: TRBV11-3; clone_size: .; cdr3_nt: TGTGCCAGCAGCTTGTTGGGGGATTCAGAGACCCAGTACTTC; cdr3_aa: CASSLLGDSETQYF
d_call: .; cdr3_length: 12; j_call: TRBJ2-3; v_call: TRBV2; clone_size: .; cdr3_nt: TGTGCCAGCAGCGCGGCAGGGTGGACGCAGTATTTT; cdr3_aa: CASSAAGWTQYF
d_call: .; cdr3_length: 14; j_call: TRBJ1-1; v_call: TRBV11-3; clone_size: few; cdr3_nt: TGTGCCAGCAGCAGCCGGGGGTCGAACACTGAAGCTTTCTTT; cdr3_aa: CASSSRGSNTEAFF
d_call: .; cdr3_length: 16; j_call: TRBJ2-3; v_call: TRBV11-3; clone_size: .; cdr3_nt: TGTGCCAGCAGCTTAGTGTTTTCTCGACACACAGATACGCAGTATTTT; cdr3_aa: CASSLVFSRHTDTQYF
d_call: .; cdr3_length: 14; j_call: TRBJ1-2; v_call: TRBV28; clone_size: .; cdr3_nt: TGTGCCAGCAGGGCACCCAGCCGGGGGGGCGGCTACACCTTC; cdr3_aa: CASRAPSRGGGYTF
d_call: TRBD1; cdr3_length: 15; j_call: TRBJ1-2; v_call: TRBV30; clone_size: .; cdr3_nt: TGTGCCTGGACCAGGACAGGGGAATTTAACTATGGCTACACCTTC; cdr3_aa: CAWTRTGEFNYGYTF
d_call: TRBD1; cdr3_length: 18; j_call: TRBJ1-2; v_call: TRBV30; clone_size: .; cdr3_nt: TGTGCCTGGAGTCCGTTCCGGGACAGCCGGGGGGAGGGCTATGGCTACACCTTC; cdr3_aa: CAWSPFRDSRGEGYGYTF
d_call: TRBD2; cdr3_length: 17; j_call: TRBJ2-1; v_call: TRBV18; clone_size: .; cdr3_nt: TGTGCCAGCTCCCCATTAGCGGGGGGGTTGTCCTACAATGAGCAGTTCTTC; cdr3_aa: CASSPLAGGLSYNEQFF
d_call: .; cdr3_length: 14; j_call: TRBJ2-7; v_call: TRBV28; clone_size: .; cdr3_nt: TGTGCCAGCACACCCCTGGAGGGTCGCTACGAGCAGTACTTC; cdr3_aa: CASTPLEGRYEQYF
d_call: TRBD1; cdr3_length: 16; j_call: TRBJ2-5; v_call: TRBV19; clone_size: .; cdr3_nt: TGTGCCAGTAGTCCCAGACAGGACAGGGACTGGGAGACCCAGTACTTC; cdr3_aa: CASSPRQDRDWETQYF
d_call: .; cdr3_length: 14; j_call: TRBJ2-7; v_call: TRBV28; clone_size: few; cdr3_nt: TGTGCCAGCAGTTCCCGGAGGACTTCATACGAGCAGTACTTC; cdr3_aa: CASSSRRTSYEQYF
d_call: TRBD1; cdr3_length: 17; j_call: TRBJ1-5; v_call: TRBV19; clone_size: once; cdr3_nt: TGTGCCAGTAGTTTCACAGGGGGTCGGAGTAGCAATCAGCCCCAGCATTTT; cdr3_aa: CASSFTGGRSSNQPQHF
d_call: .; cdr3_length: 16; j_call: TRBJ2-2; v_call: TRBV19; clone_size: .; cdr3_nt: TGTGCCAGTAGTATAGTAACAGGGTGGGACACCGGGGAGCTGTTTTTT; cdr3_aa: CASSIVTGWDTGELFF
d_call: TRBD2; cdr3_length: 15; j_call: TRBJ2-1; v_call: TRBV11-3; clone_size: .; cdr3_nt: TGTGCCAGCAGCTTAGTTGCGGGAGCAAACAATGAGCAGTTCTTC; cdr3_aa: CASSLVAGANNEQFF
d_call: TRBD2; cdr3_length: 16; j_call: TRBJ2-1; v_call: TRBV6-8; clone_size: .; cdr3_nt: TGTGCCAGCAGGTCCCATAGCGGGAGAAGGGACAATGAGCAGTTCTTC; cdr3_aa: CASRSHSGRRDNEQFF
d_call: TRBD1; cdr3_length: 14; j_call: TRBJ1-1; v_call: TRBV11-3; clone_size: many; cdr3_nt: TGTGCCAGCAGCCGACAGGGGATGAACACTGAAGCTTTCTTT; cdr3_aa: CASSRQGMNTEAFF
d_call: TRBD1; cdr3_length: 14; j_call: TRBJ2-7; v_call: TRBV11-3; clone_size: medium-sized; cdr3_nt: TGTGCCAGCAGCGCGGGACAGGACCCCTACGAGCAGTACTTC; cdr3_aa: CASSAGQDPYEQYF
d_call: .; cdr3_length: 14; j_call: TRBJ1-2; v_call: TRBV11-3; clone_size: few; cdr3_nt: TGTGCCAGCAGCGGCAGTCTCCGTAACTATGGCTACACCTTC; cdr3_aa: CASSGSLRNYGYTF